The 14 T cell receptor beta chains listed next were all sequenced from one sample in a study of post-analysis software for immune sequencing data. Study conclusions and caveats: Five TRBV segments were significantly more frequent in patients than in controls. TRBV5-6, TRBV5-1 and TRBV20-1 were among these segments.

Sequencing libraries made from TCR beta cDNA carried unique molecular identifiers. Each CDR3 protein gets one entry after TCRdb re-called the PCR reads with MiXCR. This table holds roughly 400,000 distinct CDR3 sequences, roughly 40% found once. These receptors have no identified antigens. Source material: blood. The receptors were gathered from a girl aged 2 to 10 with multiple sclerosis.

V is TRBV20-1 and J is TRBJ2-7; D is ambiguous. Per the germline V gene, CDR1 is DFQATT and CDR2 is SNEGSKA (reference sequence). Trimming left V 3 bases short and J 0 bases short, with 15 bases between. The CDR3 runs to 15 residues. The CDR3 DNA reads TGCAGTGCTAGTCAAATAGCTCTAAGCTCCTACGAGCAGTACTTC. Its protein product is CSASQIALSSYEQYF.

The chain employs TRBV20-1 and TRBJ1-1; perhaps TRBD1 as D (5 bases). This CDR3 has 14 amino acids. Germline V lookup: CDR1 DFQATT, CDR2 SNEGSKA (reference sequence). The germline V and J ends were trimmed by 2 bases and 2 bases, with 12 bases remaining between them. In DNA, the CDR3 is TGCAGTGCTAGAAGCCCCGGGACTAACACTGAAGCTTTCTTT. The encoded protein is CSARSPGTNTEAFF.

This chain links TRBV5-1 with TRBJ2-4; D is perhaps TRBD1 (5 bases). The V end lost 0 bases, the J end lost 3 bases, and 7 bases lay between the germline ends. CDR3 length: 14 residues. Germline CDR1 reads SGHRS; CDR2 reads YFSETQ. For the CDR3, the DNA is TGCGCCAGCAGCTTGGCTAGGGGCAAAAACATTCAGTACTTC. Protein: CASSLARGKNIQYF.

The chain joins TRBV6-1 to TRBJ1-1; D gene ambiguous. Trimming took 6 bases from V and 3 from J, leaving 14 bases between them. The CDR3 extends over 14 amino acids. The germline V gene encodes CDR1 MNHNS and CDR2 SASEGT. The CDR3 sequence: CASSLGPPDTEAFF. The CDR3, as DNA: TGTGCCAGCAGCCTGGGTCCCCCGGACACTGAAGCTTTCTTT.

The chain recombines TRBV27 with TRBJ1-2; 7 positions match TRBD1. CDR1 and CDR2 (germline): MNHEY, SMNVEV (reference sequence). The junction had 9 bases not matched to a gene; V was cut back by 5 bases and J by 0 bases. The CDR3 is 16 amino acids. The CDR3 region has the DNA TGTGCCAGCAGTCCCGGCACAGGGGCATCTAACTATGGCTACACCTTC. Translating gives CASSPGTGASNYGYTF.

This chain connects TRBV7-9 to TRBJ2-3; TRBD2 aligns across 7 bases. The J segment lost 2 bases and the V segment lost 5 bases, leaving 10 bases of the junction unmatched. CDR3 size: 16 residues. Germline assignment: CDR1 SEHNR and CDR2 FQNEAQ (reference sequence). CDR3 residues: CASSNTPGLPTDTQYF. As DNA, the CDR3 is TGTGCCAGCAGCAATACACCGGGACTACCCACAGATACGCAGTATTTT.

This clonotype was seen more than once but under ten times. This chain links TRBV29-1 with TRBJ1-1; 7 bases map to TRBD1. The CDR3 is 13 residues long. With 5 bases clipped from V and 2 bases from J, the junction kept 5 bases outside the gene matches. The germline gives CDR1 SQVTM, CDR2 ANQGSEA. For the CDR3, the DNA is TGCAGCGTTACGGGACAGCTTAACACTGAAGCTTTCTTT. It specifies CSVTGQLNTEAFF.

The chain joins TRBV12-3 or TRBV12-4 to TRBJ2-1, with TRBD2 as a possible D gene (7 bases). The CDR3 is 13 amino acids. Trimming stripped 6 bases from V and 9 bases from J, with 15 bases between. The CDR3 DNA sequence: TGTGCCAGCAGGGGAGGGGGGGCCGGTGAGCAGTTCTTC. Encoded protein: CASRGGGAGEQFF.

This clonotype was observed a few times. The genes are TRBV6-1 and TRBJ1-1, with D unclear. V lost 6 bases and J lost 1, with 9 bases in between. Per the germline V gene, CDR1 is MNHNS and CDR2 is SASEGT. CDR3 size: 13 residues. CDR3: CASRLRENTEAFF. The CDR3 nucleotides read TGTGCCAGCAGACTTAGGGAGAACACTGAAGCTTTCTTT.

This rearrangement joins TRBV7-9 to TRBJ1-2, with D tentatively TRBD1 (6 bases). V shed 5 bases and J shed 4 bases, with 14 bases lying between them. The length of the CDR3 is 14 residues. Looked up from germline, CDR1 is SEHNR and CDR2 is FQNEAQ (reference sequence). CDR3 region: CASSLGQLTYGYTF. The CDR3 DNA sequence: TGTGCCAGCAGCCTTGGACAGTTAACCTATGGCTACACCTTC.

The chain uses TRBV18 and TRBJ2-3; D is uncertain. CDR3 length equals 13 residues. Germline lookup yields CDR1 KGHSH and CDR2 LQKENI. V was cut by 3 bases and J by 0 bases, with 4 bases left in between. In DNA, the CDR3 is TGTGCCAGCTCACCTGAGAGCACAGATACGCAGTATTTT. This translates into CASSPESTDTQYF.

This clonotype was observed a handful of times. V is TRBV20-1 and J is TRBJ2-1; 11 bases are a match to TRBD2. The germline V gene encodes CDR1 DFQATT and CDR2 SNEGSKA (reference sequence). The junction had 15 bases not matched to a gene; V was cut back by 1 base and J by 4 bases. This CDR3 contains 19 residues. CDR3 sequence: CSARAPGRLAGSNYNEQFF. CDR3 bases: TGCAGTGCTAGAGCGCCTGGACGACTAGCGGGAAGCAATTACAATGAGCAGTTCTTC.

The sample holds a few counts of this clonotype. The chain joins TRBV15 to TRBJ2-3; TRBD1 matches 9 bases. The CDR3 has 14 residues. V lost 4 bases to trimming and J lost 6 bases; unmatched junction nucleotides: 5. Per germline, CDR1 LNHNV and CDR2 YYDKDF (reference sequence). This CDR3 is CATSTEQGADTQYF. In DNA, the CDR3 is TGTGCCACCAGCACAGAACAGGGGGCGGATACGCAGTATTTT.

The table lists this clonotype with a few counts. The chain carries TRBV6-5 and TRBJ2-1; D tentatively fits TRBD1 or TRBD2 (5 bases each). This CDR3 has 16 amino acids. Germline V gene lookup returns CDR1 MNHEY and CDR2 SVGAGI. Between the trimmed V and J ends, which lost 5 bases and 15 bases, there was a span of 29 bases. The CDR3, as DNA: TGTGCCAGCAGTCCCGGCGAGGGGTTGGTCGGGAATTTCATGTTCTTC. Amino acid sequence: CASSPGEGLVGNFMFF.